This TCR beta chain was recorded in a study of blood T cell repertoires in COVID-19. Across the study: Samples came from the United States, Italy and Spain, spanning acute and convalescent COVID-19. Nucleic acid was either cDNA or gDNA, and it came from T cells, B-cell-depleted T cells, or PBMCs.

This CDR3 region has 14 residues. Germline assignment: CDR1 LGHDT and CDR2 YNNKEL (reference sequence). Enrolment of Seattle patients took place during active infection, and they were followed longitudinally. Clones were read by immunoSEQ multiplex PCR, and TCRdb kept only the in-frame ones, dropping some. In the table there are 250,000 to 300,000 clones, about nine tenths of which are singletons. Regarding this clone: One end of the junction is discordant with germline, which a read error may explain.

The sequence was obtained from a woman in her twenties or thirties with COVID-19, enrolled during active disease. Sequencing was carried out using peripheral blood. This chain links TRBV3-1 (or the pseudogene TRBV3-2) with TRBJ1-2; weak D call: TRBD1 (5 bases). This chain's CDR3 is CASSQDRFGADKHF. DNA for the CDR3: TGTGCCAGCAGCCAAGATCGGTTTGGGGCAGACAAACACTTC.